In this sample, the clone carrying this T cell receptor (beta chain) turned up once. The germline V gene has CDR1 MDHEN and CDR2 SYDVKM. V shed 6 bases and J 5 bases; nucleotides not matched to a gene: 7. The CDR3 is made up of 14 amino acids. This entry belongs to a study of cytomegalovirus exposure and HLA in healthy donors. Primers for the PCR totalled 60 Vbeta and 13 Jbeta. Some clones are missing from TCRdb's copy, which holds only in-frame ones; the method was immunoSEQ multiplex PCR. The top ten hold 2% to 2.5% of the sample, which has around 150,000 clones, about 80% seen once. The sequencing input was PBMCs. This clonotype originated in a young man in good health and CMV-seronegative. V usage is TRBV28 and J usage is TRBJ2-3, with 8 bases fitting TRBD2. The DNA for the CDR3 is TGTGCCAGCAGCCCCGGGACTAGTATAGATACGCAGTATTTT. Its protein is CASSPGTSIDTQYF.